A selection of T cell receptor beta chains follows, all from one sample in a study of blood T cell repertoires in COVID-19. Assay used: immunoSEQ multiplex PCR; TCRdb lists only in-frame clones, some missing. The sample gives tens of thousands of clones, 88% of which show up once; roughly 5% is in the top ten. The sequencing sample was made of peripheral blood. These receptors all stem from a human donor in a cohort sampled during active COVID-19. Each CDR3 is given with its conserved first and last residue. D genes are given only for firm matches. The size entry is marked missing in some rows and otherwise reads once, few, many or a size class.

NA	TRBJ2-5	NA	13	TRBV6-5	TGTGCCAGCAGATCCTCGACTAGGAAGACCCAGTACTTC	CASRSSTRKTQYF
NA	TRBJ2-7	TRBD2	17	TRBV7-2	TGTGCCAGCAGCTTTTTGACAGGCGGGAGGATTGCCTACGAGCAGTACTTC	CASSFLTGGRIAYEQYF
once	TRBJ2-1	NA	15	TRBV29-1	TGCAGCGTTGAAAGGAGGCCGAGCTCCTACAATGAGCAGTTCTTC	CSVERRPSSYNEQFF
NA	TRBJ2-1	TRBD2	14	TRBV5-1	TGCGCCAGCACCTGGACTAGCGACTACAATGAGCAGTTCTTC	CASTWTSDYNEQFF
NA	TRBJ2-5	TRBD2	17	TRBV5-4	TGTGCCAGCAGCTTGGCCCGGACTAGCCTAATTCAAGAGACCCAGTACTTC	CASSLARTSLIQETQYF
NA	TRBJ1-5	NA	12	TRBV6-6	TGTGCCAGCAGTCTAGAATCTGTTCCCCAGCATTTT	CASSLESVPQHF
NA	TRBJ2-3	NA	15	TRBV18	TGTGCCAGCTCACCATTGTCGGTTACACAGGATACGCAGTATTTT	CASSPLSVTQDTQYF
NA	TRBJ1-6	TRBD1	15	TRBV30	TGTGCCTGGAGAAGGGACAGGGGCCATAATTCACCCCTCCACTTT	CAWRRDRGHNSPLHF
NA	TRBJ2-7	NA	15	TRBV5-1	TGCGCCAGCAGCACGGACGGAGGGTTCTCCTACGAGCAGTACTTC	CASSTDGGFSYEQYF
NA	TRBJ2-7	NA	16	TRBV9	TGTGCCAGCAGCCCCTCATTGGCGGCGAACTCCTACGAGCAGTACTTC	CASSPSLAANSYEQYF
NA	TRBJ2-7	NA	14	TRBV2	TGTGCCAGCAGTGCTGGGGGCGCGTCCTACGAGCAGTACTTC	CASSAGGASYEQYF
NA	TRBJ2-6	NA	19	TRBV4-2	TGTGCCAGCAGCCAAGATTGGGAGGTTTCGAACTCTGGGGCCAACGTCCTGACTTTC	CASSQDWEVSNSGANVLTF
NA	TRBJ2-5	TRBD2	15	TRBV7-2	TGTGCCAGCAGCTTAGTAGCGGGTAACCAAGAGACCCAGTACTTC	CASSLVAGNQETQYF
few	TRBJ1-1	NA	13	TRBV5-1	TGCGCCAGCAGCCGATCCGGGAACACTGAAGCTTTCTTT	CASSRSGNTEAFF
NA	TRBJ2-3	NA	12	TRBV7-9	TGTGCCAGCAGCCCCTATTCAGATACGCAGTATTTT	CASSPYSDTQYF
NA	TRBJ2-1	NA	15	TRBV19	TGTGCCAGTAGCAACGGGACTCCCTGGAAGAATGAGCAGTTCTTC	CASSNGTPWKNEQFF
medium-sized	TRBJ2-7	NA	14	TRBV4-2	TGTGCCAGCAGCCAAGGTTCCCCAGTCTACGAGCAGTACTTC	CASSQGSPVYEQYF
NA	TRBJ2-7	NA	13	TRBV7-8	TGTGCCAGCAGCTTAGCAGCGCGGGACGAGCAGTACTTC	CASSLAARDEQYF
NA	TRBJ2-3	TRBD1	15	TRBV7-2	TGTGCCAGCAGCTCTCGGACAGGGTTGGCAGATACGCAGTATTTT	CASSSRTGLADTQYF
NA	TRBJ1-4	NA	16	TRBV30	TGTGCCTGGAGTCTATTATCCAGGGCCGACAATGAAAAACTGTTTTTT	CAWSLLSRADNEKLFF
NA	TRBJ2-7	NA	15	TRBV4-2	TGTGCCAGCAGCCAACGGCGCGGGGTCTCTATCGAGCAGTACTTC	CASSQRRGVSIEQYF
NA	TRBJ2-1	TRBD2	19	TRBV3-1/TRBV3-2	TGTGCCAGCAGCCAAGAGAGGGCTCGGACTAGCGGGCGACACAATGAGCAGTTCTTC	CASSQERARTSGRHNEQFF
NA	TRBJ2-4	NA	14	TRBV6-5	TGTGCCAGCACCCAGGCTTCAGCCAAAAACATTCAGTACTTC	CASTQASAKNIQYF
NA	TRBJ1-5	NA	16	TRBV4-1	TGCGCCAGCAGCCAACGGACCGCAGGGAGCAATCAGCCCCAGCATTTT	CASSQRTAGSNQPQHF
NA	TRBJ1-1	TRBD1	10	TRBV29-1	TGCAGCGCGGGACAGGATGAAGCTTTCTTT	CSAGQDEAFF
NA	TRBJ2-1	TRBD2	18	TRBV5-1	TGCGCCAGCAGCGCGCAACCCACTAGCGGGAGAATTCGCGATGAGCAGTTCTTC	CASSAQPTSGRIRDEQFF
NA	TRBJ1-2	NA	14	TRBV6-4	TGTGCCAGCAGTAACGGCCTGTCGGGATCTGGCTACACCTTC	CASSNGLSGSGYTF
once	TRBJ1-4	NA	13	TRBV28	TGTGCCAGCAGTTCCCCCCAAGGACAGAACCTGTTTTTT	CASSSPQGQNLFF
NA	TRBJ2-5	TRBD2	18	TRBV5-4	TGTGCCAGCAGCTTGGGTATTGTACTAGCGGGAAGCCAAGAGACCCAGTACTTC	CASSLGIVLAGSQETQYF
NA	TRBJ2-3	TRBD2	14	TRBV5-1	TGCGCCAGCAGCGCTAGCGGGAGCACAGATACGCAGTATTTT	CASSASGSTDTQYF
NA	TRBJ2-1	TRBD2	15	TRBV10-2	TGCGCCAGCAGTGAACAGCGGGGCTCTTATGGTGAGCAGTTCTTC	CASSEQRGSYGEQFF
NA	TRBJ1-1	NA	14	TRBV9	TGTGCCAGCAGCGTAGATACTGCTAACACTGAAGCTTTCTTT	CASSVDTANTEAFF
NA	TRBJ2-3	NA	10	TRBV29-1	TGCAGCGTTGCTACAGATACGCAGTATTTT	CSVATDTQYF
NA	TRBJ1-4	TRBD1	15	TRBV3-1/TRBV3-2	TGTGCCAGCAGCCAAGAGGGTACAGGGGGCGAGGTACTGTTTTTT	CASSQEGTGGEVLFF
once	TRBJ2-1	NA	14	TRBV6-2/TRBV6-3	TGTGCCAGCAGTTACCTCGGGGGGCGACGTGAGCAGTTCTTC	CASSYLGGRREQFF
NA	TRBJ2-7	NA	15	TRBV11-3	TGTGCCAGCAGCTTAGGGGGAGAGGAGGGATACGAGCAGTACTTC	CASSLGGEEGYEQYF
few	TRBJ1-6	NA	13	TRBV30	TGTGCCTGGGCCCCGAGCCGGTCATTGGCCCTCCACTTT	CAWAPSRSLALHF
NA	TRBJ2-5	TRBD2	15	TRBV4-1	TGCGCCAGCAGCCAAGTATCAGCGGGGTGGGAGACCCAGTACTTC	CASSQVSAGWETQYF
NA	TRBJ2-7	NA	14	TRBV9	TGTGCCAGCAGCGTAGGGACTTCTCCCTACGAGCAGTACTTC	CASSVGTSPYEQYF
NA	TRBJ2-6	NA	15	TRBV11-2	TGTGCCAGCAGGACCCCGGGGACTGGGGCCAACGTCCTGACTTTC	CASRTPGTGANVLTF
NA	TRBJ2-1	TRBD2	12	TRBV29-1	TGCAGCGCAAGCGGGGATTACAATGAGCAGTTCTTC	CSASGDYNEQFF
NA	TRBJ2-1	TRBD1	17	TRBV7-9	TGTGCCAGCAGCCATACCTTACAGGGGGCGTCCTACAATGAGCAGTTCTTC	CASSHTLQGASYNEQFF